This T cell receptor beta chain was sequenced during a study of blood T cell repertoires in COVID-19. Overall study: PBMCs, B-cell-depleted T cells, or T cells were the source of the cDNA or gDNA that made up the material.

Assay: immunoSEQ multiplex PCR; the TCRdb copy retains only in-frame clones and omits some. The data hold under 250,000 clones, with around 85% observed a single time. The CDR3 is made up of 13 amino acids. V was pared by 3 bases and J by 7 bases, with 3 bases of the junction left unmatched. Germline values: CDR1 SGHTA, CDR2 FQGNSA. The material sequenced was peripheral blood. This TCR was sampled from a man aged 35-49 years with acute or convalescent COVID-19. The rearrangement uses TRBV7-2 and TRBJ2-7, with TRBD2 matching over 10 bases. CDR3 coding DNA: TGTGCCAGCAGCTTTAAGCGGGAGGGGGAGCAGTACTTC. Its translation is CASSFKREGEQYF.